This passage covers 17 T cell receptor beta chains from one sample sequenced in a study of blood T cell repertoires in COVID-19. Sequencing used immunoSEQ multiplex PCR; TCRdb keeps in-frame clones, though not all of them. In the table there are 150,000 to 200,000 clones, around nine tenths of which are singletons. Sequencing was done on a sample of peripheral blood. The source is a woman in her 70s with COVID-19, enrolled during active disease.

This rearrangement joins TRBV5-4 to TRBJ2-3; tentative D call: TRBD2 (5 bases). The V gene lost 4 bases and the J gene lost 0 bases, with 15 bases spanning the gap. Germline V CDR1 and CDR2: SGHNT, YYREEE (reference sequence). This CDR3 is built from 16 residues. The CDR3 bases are TGTGCCAGCAGCGTGGACGGAAGGACTAGCACAGATACGCAGTATTTT. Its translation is CASSVDGRTSTDTQYF.

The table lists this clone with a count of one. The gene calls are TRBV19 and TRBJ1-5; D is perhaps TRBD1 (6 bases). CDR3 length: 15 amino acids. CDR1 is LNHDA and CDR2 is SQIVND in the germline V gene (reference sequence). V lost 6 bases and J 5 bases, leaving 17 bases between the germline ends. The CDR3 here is CASRNMGGRDQPQHF. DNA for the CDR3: TGTGCCAGTAGGAACATGGGGGGGCGGGATCAGCCCCAGCATTTT.

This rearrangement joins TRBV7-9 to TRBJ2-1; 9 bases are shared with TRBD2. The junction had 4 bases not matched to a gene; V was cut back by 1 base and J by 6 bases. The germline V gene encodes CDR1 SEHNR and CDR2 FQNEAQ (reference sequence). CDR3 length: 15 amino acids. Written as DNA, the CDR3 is TGTGCCAGCAGCTTAGTGGTTAGCGGGAGCAATGAGCAGTTCTTC. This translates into CASSLVVSGSNEQFF.

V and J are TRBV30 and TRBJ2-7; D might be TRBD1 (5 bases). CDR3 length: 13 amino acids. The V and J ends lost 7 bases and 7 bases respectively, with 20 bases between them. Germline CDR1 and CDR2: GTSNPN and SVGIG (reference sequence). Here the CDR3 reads CASRRGSLGEQYF. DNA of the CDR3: TGTGCCTCACGAAGGGGTTCCCTTGGGGAGCAGTACTTC. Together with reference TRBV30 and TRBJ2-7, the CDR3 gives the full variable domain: SQTIHQWPATLVQPVGSPLSLECTVEGTSNPNLYWYRQAAGRGLQLLFYSVGIGQISSEVPQNLSASRPQDRQFILSSKKLLLSDSGFYLCASRRGSLGEQYFGPGTRLTVT.

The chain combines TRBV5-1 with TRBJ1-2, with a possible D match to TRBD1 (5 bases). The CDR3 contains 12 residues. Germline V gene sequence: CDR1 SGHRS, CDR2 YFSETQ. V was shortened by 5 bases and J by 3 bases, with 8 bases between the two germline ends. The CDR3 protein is CASRAGHYGYTF. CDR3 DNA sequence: TGCGCCAGCAGAGCGGGACACTATGGCTACACCTTC.

The CDR3 DNA follows: TGTGCCAGTGGGGCAGGGGGCTACGAGCAGTACTTC. Its translation is CASGAGGYEQYF. The chain links TRBV6-5 to TRBJ2-7, with 7 bases fitting TRBD1. V shed 9 bases and J 3 bases; nucleotides not matched to a gene: 5. From germline, CDR1 is MNHEY and CDR2 SVGAGI. The CDR3 is 12 amino acids.

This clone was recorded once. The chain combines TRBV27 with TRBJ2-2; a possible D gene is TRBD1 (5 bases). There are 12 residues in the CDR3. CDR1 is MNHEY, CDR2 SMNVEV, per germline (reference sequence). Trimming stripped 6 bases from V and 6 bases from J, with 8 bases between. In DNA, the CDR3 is TGTGCCAGCAGGACAGTGGCCGGGGAGCTGTTTTTT. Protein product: CASRTVAGELFF.

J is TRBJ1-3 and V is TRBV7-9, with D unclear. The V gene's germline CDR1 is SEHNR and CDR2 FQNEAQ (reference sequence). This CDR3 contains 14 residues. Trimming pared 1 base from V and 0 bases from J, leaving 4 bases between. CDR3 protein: CASSLGLSGNTIYF. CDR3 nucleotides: TGTGCCAGCAGCTTAGGGCTCTCTGGAAACACCATATATTTT. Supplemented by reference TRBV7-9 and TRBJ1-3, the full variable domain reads DTGVSQNPRHKITKRGQNVTFRCDPISEHNRLYWYRQTLGQGPEFLTYFQNEAQLEKSRLLSDRFSAERPKGSFSTLEIQRTEQGDSAMYLCASSLGLSGNTIYFGEGSWLTVV.

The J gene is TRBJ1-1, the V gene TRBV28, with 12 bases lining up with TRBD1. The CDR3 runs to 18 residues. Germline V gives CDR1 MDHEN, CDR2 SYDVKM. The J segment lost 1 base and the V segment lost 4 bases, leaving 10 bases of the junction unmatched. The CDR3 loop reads CASSWGGTGGSRNTEAFF. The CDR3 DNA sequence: TGTGCCAGCAGTTGGGGCGGGACAGGGGGCAGTAGGAACACTGAAGCTTTCTTT.

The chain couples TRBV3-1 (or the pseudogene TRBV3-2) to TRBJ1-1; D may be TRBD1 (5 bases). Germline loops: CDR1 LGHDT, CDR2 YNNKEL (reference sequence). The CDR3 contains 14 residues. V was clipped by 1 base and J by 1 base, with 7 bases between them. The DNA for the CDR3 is TGTGCCAGCAGCCAAGGACAGACGAACACTGAAGCTTTCTTT. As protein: CASSQGQTNTEAFF.

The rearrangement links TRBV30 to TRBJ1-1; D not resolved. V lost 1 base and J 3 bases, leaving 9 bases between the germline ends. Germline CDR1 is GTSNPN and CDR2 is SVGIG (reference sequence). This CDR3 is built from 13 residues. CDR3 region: CAWSAYRDTEAFF. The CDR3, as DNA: TGTGCCTGGAGTGCCTACCGGGACACTGAAGCTTTCTTT.

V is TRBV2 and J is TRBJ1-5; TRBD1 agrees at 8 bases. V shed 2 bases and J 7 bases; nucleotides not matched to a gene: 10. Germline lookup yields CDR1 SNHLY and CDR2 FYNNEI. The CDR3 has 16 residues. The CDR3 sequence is CASSERGAGGWQPQHF. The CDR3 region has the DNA TGTGCCAGCAGTGAAAGGGGAGCAGGGGGCTGGCAGCCCCAGCATTTT.

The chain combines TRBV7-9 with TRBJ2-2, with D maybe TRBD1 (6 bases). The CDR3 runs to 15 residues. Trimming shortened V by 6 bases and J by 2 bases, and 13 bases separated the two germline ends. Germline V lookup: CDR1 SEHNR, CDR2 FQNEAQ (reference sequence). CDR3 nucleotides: TGTGCCAGCAGTCGGCCGGGACAAAACACCGGGGAGCTGTTTTTT. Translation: CASSRPGQNTGELFF.

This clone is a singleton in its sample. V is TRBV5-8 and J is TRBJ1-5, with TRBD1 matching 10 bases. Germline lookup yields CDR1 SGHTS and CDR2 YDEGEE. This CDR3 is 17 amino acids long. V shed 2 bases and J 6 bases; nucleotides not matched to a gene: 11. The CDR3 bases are TGTGCCAGCAGCTTCGGACAGGGGGGAGTTGTTGCTCAGCCCCAGCATTTT. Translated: CASSFGQGGVVAQPQHF.

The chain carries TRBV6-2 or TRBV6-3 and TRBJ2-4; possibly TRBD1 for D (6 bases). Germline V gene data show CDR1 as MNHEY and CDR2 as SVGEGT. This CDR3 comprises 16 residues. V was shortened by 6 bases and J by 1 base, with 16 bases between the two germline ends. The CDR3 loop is CASSPRTVRAKNIQYF. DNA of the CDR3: TGTGCCAGCAGCCCGCGGACAGTCCGTGCCAAAAACATTCAGTACTTC.

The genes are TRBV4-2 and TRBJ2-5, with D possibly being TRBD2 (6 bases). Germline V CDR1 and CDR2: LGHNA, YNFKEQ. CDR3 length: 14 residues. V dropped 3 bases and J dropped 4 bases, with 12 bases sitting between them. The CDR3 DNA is TGTGCCAGCAGCCAGGGAGGAAGGGGAGAGACCCAGTACTTC. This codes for CASSQGGRGETQYF.

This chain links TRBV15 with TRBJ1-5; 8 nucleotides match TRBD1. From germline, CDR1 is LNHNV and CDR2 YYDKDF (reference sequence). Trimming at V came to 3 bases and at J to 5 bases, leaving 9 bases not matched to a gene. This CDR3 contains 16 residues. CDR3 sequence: CATSSGTTGVDQPQHF. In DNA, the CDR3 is TGTGCCACCAGCAGTGGAACGACAGGGGTCGATCAGCCCCAGCATTTT.